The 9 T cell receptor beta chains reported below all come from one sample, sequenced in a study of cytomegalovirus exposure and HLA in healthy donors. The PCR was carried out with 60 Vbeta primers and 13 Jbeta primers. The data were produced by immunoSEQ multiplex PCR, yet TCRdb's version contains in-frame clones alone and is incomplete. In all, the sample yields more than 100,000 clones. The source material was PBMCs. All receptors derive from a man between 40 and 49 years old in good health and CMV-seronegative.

This CDR3 is CAIRETGGENNEQFF. The CDR3 nucleotides read TGTGCCATCAGAGAGACAGGGGGGGAGAACAATGAGCAGTTCTTC. V and J are TRBV10-3 and TRBJ2-1, with 9 bases aligning to TRBD1. V trimming: 6 bases; J trimming: 5 bases; junction bases outside the gene matches: 8. The CDR3 has 15 residues. CDR1 and CDR2 (germline): ENHRY, SYGVKD.

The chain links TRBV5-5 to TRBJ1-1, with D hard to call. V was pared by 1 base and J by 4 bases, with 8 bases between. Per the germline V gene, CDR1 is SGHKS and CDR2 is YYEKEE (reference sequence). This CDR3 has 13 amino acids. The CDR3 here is CASSLTWSTEAFF. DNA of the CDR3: TGTGCCAGCAGCTTGACGTGGAGCACTGAAGCTTTCTTT.

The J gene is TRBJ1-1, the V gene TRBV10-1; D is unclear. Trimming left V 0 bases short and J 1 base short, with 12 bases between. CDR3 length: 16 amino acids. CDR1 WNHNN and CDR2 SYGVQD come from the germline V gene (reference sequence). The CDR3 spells CASSESGRASNTEAFF. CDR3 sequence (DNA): TGCGCCAGCAGTGAGTCCGGGAGGGCCTCGAACACTGAAGCTTTCTTT.

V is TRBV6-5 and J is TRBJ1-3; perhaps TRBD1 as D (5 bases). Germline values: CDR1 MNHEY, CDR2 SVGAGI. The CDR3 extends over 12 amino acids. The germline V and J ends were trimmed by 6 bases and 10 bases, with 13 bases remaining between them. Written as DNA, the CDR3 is TGTGCCAGCAGGGGGGGGGTAGGGACCATATATTTT. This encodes CASRGGVGTIYF.

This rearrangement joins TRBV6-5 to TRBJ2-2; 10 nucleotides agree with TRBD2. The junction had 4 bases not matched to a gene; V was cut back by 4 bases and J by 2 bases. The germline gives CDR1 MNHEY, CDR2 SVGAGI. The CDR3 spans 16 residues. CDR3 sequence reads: CASSSWTSGNTGELFF. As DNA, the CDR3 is TGTGCCAGCAGTTCCTGGACTAGCGGCAACACCGGGGAGCTGTTTTTT.

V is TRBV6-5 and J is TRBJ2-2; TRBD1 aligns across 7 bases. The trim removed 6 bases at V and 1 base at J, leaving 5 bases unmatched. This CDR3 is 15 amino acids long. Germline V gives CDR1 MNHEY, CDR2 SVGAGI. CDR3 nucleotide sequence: TGTGCCAGCAGGGGACAGCCTGTGAACACCGGGGAGCTGTTTTTT. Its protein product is CASRGQPVNTGELFF.

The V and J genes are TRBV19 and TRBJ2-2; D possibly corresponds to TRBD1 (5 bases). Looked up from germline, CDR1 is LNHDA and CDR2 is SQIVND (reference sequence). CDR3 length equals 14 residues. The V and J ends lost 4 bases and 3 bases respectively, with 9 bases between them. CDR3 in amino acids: CASSRTRDTGELFF. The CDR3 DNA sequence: TGTGCCAGTAGTAGAACCAGGGACACCGGGGAGCTGTTTTTT.

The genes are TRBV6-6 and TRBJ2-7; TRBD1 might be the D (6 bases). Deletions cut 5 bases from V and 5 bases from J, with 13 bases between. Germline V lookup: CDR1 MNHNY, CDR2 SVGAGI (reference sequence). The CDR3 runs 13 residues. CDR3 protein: CASSDPGGDEQYF. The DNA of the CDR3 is TGTGCCAGCAGTGATCCTGGGGGCGACGAGCAGTACTTC.

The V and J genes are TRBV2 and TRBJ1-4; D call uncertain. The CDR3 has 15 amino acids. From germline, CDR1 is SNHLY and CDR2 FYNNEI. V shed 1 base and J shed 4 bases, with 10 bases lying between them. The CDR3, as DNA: TGTGCCAGCAGTGAAGGCCACGGTTATAATGAAAAACTGTTTTTT. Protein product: CASSEGHGYNEKLFF.